This T cell receptor (beta chain) came from a study of blood T cell repertoires in COVID-19. The data were produced by immunoSEQ multiplex PCR, yet TCRdb's version contains in-frame clones alone and is incomplete. The repertoire holds fewer than 200,000 clones, with approximately 79% as singletons. Ages ranged from roughly 18 to 100 years, with residence in about two dozen US areas. The sample comprised PBMCs or T cells enriched from blood (not recorded which). The clonotype comes from a woman aged 55 to 70 with acute COVID-19.

The CDR3 loop is CASSQETGYYEQYF. Written as DNA, the CDR3 is TGTGCCAGCAGCCAAGAGACAGGGTACTACGAGCAGTACTTC. This rearrangement joins TRBV14 to TRBJ2-7; 7 bases align to TRBD1. V trimming: 0 bases; J trimming: 3 bases; junction bases outside the gene matches: 2. The CDR3 runs to 14 residues. Per the germline V gene, CDR1 is SGHDN and CDR2 is FVKESK.